This T cell receptor (beta chain) emerged from a study of monozygotic twins with inflammatory bowel disease. From its re-call of the 5' RACE reads, TCRdb lists each CDR3 protein once, without DNA. The table gives about 380,000 distinct CDR3 sequences; the top ten clones make up just over 2.5% of it. The V gene's germline CDR1 is SGHDT and CDR2 YYEEEE. The CDR3 contains 15 residues. Study-wide results and limits: Repertoire similarity did not differ between concordant and discordant twins, possibly owing to limited power. Among IBD patients, fewer clonotypes were shared with others than among healthy twins, especially with disease activity.

Worth noting for this clonotype: What it binds is unknown.

Sequenced material: blood. The chain combines TRBV5-6 with TRBJ1-5; absent DNA, TCRdb's TRBD1 call cannot be checked. The TCR originated in a human donor with ulcerative colitis or Crohn's disease, or a healthy co-twin of an affected twin (not recorded which). CDR3 sequence reads: CASSLEGRGNPPQHF. Combining the CDR3 with reference TRBV5-6 and TRBJ1-5 gives the whole variable domain DAGVTQSPTHLIKTRGQQVTLRCSPKSGHDTVSWYQQALGQGPQFIFQYYEEEERQRGNFPDRFSGHQFPNYSSELNVNALLLGDSALYLCASSLEGRGNPPQHFGDGTRLSIL.